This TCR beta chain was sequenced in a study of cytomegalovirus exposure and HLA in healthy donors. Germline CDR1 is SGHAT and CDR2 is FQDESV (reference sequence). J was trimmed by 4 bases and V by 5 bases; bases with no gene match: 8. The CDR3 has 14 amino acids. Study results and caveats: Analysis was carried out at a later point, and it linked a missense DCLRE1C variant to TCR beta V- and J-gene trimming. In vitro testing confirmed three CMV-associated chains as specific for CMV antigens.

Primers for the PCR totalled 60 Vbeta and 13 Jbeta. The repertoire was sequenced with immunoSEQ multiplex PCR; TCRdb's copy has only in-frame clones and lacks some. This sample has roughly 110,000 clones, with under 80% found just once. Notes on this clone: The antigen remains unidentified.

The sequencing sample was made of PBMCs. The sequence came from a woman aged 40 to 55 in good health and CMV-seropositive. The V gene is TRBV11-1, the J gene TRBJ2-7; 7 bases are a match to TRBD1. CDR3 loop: CASSQGGDSYEQYF. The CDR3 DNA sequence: TGTGCCAGCAGCCAAGGGGGCGACAGTTACGAGCAGTACTTC.